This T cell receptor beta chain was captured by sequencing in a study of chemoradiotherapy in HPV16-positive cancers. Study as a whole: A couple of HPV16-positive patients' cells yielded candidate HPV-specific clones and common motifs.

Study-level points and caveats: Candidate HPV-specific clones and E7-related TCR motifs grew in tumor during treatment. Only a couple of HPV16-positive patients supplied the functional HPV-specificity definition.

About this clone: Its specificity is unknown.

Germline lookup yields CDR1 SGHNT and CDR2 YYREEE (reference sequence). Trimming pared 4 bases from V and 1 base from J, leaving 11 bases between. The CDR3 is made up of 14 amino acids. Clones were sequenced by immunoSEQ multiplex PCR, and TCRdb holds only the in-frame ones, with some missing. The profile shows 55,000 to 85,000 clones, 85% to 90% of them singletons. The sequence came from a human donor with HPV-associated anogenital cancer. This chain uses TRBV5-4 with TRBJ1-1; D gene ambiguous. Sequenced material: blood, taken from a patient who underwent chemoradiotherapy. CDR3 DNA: TGTGCCAGCAGCCCGGCTGTTACGAACACTGAAGCTTTCTTT. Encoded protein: CASSPAVTNTEAFF.